The 22 T cell receptor beta chains listed next were all sequenced from one sample in a study of OX40 agonist ivuxolimab in advanced cancers. Library prep was done by the immunoSEQ multiplex PCR assay. TCRdb limited this immuneACCESS table to in-frame rearrangements with V and J called. A share of clones is missing; checked studies link under half to unresolved V genes, and the rest is unexplained. The sample yields 20,000 to 30,000 clones; around 85% were counted once. The ten largest account for 34% of the sample. This material consisted of CD4+ or CD8+ T cells sorted from blood, taken in a trial of the OX40 agonist ivuxolimab. The origin of the receptors is an adult with an advanced solid tumor such as melanoma, head and neck, liver or kidney cancer.

The chain joins TRBV5-1 to TRBJ1-1, with 8 positions matching TRBD1. The germline V gene has CDR1 SGHRS and CDR2 YFSETQ. The CDR3 has 16 amino acids. Trimming at V came to 3 bases and at J to 0 bases, leaving 7 bases not matched to a gene. In DNA, the CDR3 is TGCGCCAGCAGCTCAGAAGGACAGGGAATGAACACTGAAGCTTTCTTT. Residues: CASSSEGQGMNTEAFF.

For this clone: The DNA is omitted, as the CDR3 cannot be located on it reliably, and the CDR3 follows TCRdb's listing. The chain links TRBV6-6 to TRBJ2-1; TRBD2 was called by the table and not checked on the DNA. Counting both end residues, the CDR3 totals 15 amino acids. Germline loops: CDR1 MNHNY, CDR2 SVGAGI (reference sequence). The CDR3 loop is CASSSSTDSYNEQFF.

The chain is built from TRBV7-9 and TRBJ2-1, with TRBD1 matching 7 bases. CDR1 is SEHNR, CDR2 FQNEAQ, per germline (reference sequence). The CDR3 runs 14 residues. Losses at the gene ends were 5 bases for V and 6 bases for J; bases not matched to a gene: 7. CDR3 sequence reads: CASSAQGVPNEQFF. The CDR3 coding sequence is TGTGCCAGCAGCGCTCAGGGGGTACCCAATGAGCAGTTCTTC.

This chain uses TRBV9 with TRBJ1-6, with 7 positions matching TRBD1. The germline CDR1 and CDR2 sequences are SGDLS and YYNGEE. The CDR3 covers 17 residues. Trimming took 0 bases from V and 5 from J; bases not matched to a gene: 8. The CDR3 spells CASSVGGTVGDNSPLHF. CDR3 coding DNA: TGTGCCAGCAGCGTAGGAGGGACAGTAGGGGATAATTCACCCCTCCACTTT.

This chain uses TRBV5-1 with TRBJ2-7; 8 nucleotides match TRBD2. The ends lost 0 bases at V and 6 bases at J; junction bases unmatched: 8. Germline V gene lookup returns CDR1 SGHRS and CDR2 YFSETQ. The length of the CDR3 is 15 residues. The CDR3 DNA follows: TGCGCCAGCAGCTTGGCGTGGACTAGCTCCCTCGAGCAGTACTTC. This encodes CASSLAWTSSLEQYF.

This clone has just one count. V usage is TRBV5-1 and J usage is TRBJ2-2, with 13 bases lining up with TRBD2. The CDR3 consists of 16 residues. Losses at the gene ends were 3 bases for V and 7 bases for J; bases not matched to a gene: 6. The germline V gene encodes CDR1 SGHRS and CDR2 YFSETQ. The CDR3 DNA reads TGCGCCAGCAGCTCGGGACTAGCGGGATATGACGGGGAGCTGTTTTTT. Translated: CASSSGLAGYDGELFF.

The J gene is TRBJ1-1, the V gene TRBV11-2, with a tentative D call TRBD1 (5 bases). Germline CDR1 is SGHAT and CDR2 is FQNNGV. The CDR3 covers 17 residues. Trimming took off 0 bases at V and 0 bases at J, with 14 bases between the two ends. CDR3 sequence: CASSLDMGWGMNTEAFF. For the CDR3, the DNA is TGTGCCAGCAGCTTAGACATGGGATGGGGCATGAACACTGAAGCTTTCTTT.

The chain employs TRBV5-1 and TRBJ2-7, with TRBD1 identical over 10 bases. Germline V gene sequence: CDR1 SGHRS, CDR2 YFSETQ. The CDR3 is 14 amino acids. J lost 5 bases, V lost 4 bases, and 6 bases had no gene match. The CDR3 DNA is TGCGCCAGCAGCCCGGGACAGGGGCTGCACGAGCAGTACTTC. This translates into CASSPGQGLHEQYF.

This chain uses TRBV6-5 with TRBJ2-5, with 9 bases lining up with TRBD2. Germline assignment: CDR1 MNHEY and CDR2 SVGAGI. This CDR3 has 15 residues. V lost 8 bases to trimming and J lost 5 bases; unmatched junction nucleotides: 12. The CDR3 here is CASQREDFDSETQYF. The CDR3 DNA reads as TGTGCCAGCCAGCGGGAGGACTTCGACTCCGAGACCCAGTACTTC.

This clone was seen a few times. The chain carries TRBV10-1 and TRBJ2-1, with 7 bases lining up with TRBD1. Germline V lookup: CDR1 WNHNN, CDR2 SYGVQD (reference sequence). Trimming cost V 5 bases and J 7 bases; bases outside gene matches: 11. The CDR3 extends over 15 amino acids. The CDR3 reads CASSRDSREGNEQFF. The CDR3 bases are TGCGCCAGCAGTCGGGACAGCCGAGAGGGGAATGAGCAGTTCTTC.

The chain is built from TRBV10-3 and TRBJ1-2, with a possible D match to TRBD1 (5 bases). Germline V CDR1 and CDR2: ENHRY, SYGVKD. The CDR3 length is 12 residues. For the CDR3, the DNA is TGTGCTTTAGGAGGGGAGGTGTATGGCTACACCTTC. Residues: CALGGEVYGYTF.

V gene TRBV5-5 combines with J gene TRBJ2-7; weak D call: TRBD1 (6 bases). The germline V gene encodes CDR1 SGHKS and CDR2 YYEKEE (reference sequence). The length of the CDR3 is 14 residues. The V and J ends lost 0 bases and 2 bases respectively, with 9 bases between them. The CDR3 bases are TGTGCCAGCAGCTTGGCGGCAGGGGCCTACGAGCAGTACTTC. Its protein product is CASSLAAGAYEQYF. The whole variable domain, filled in from reference TRBV5-5 and TRBJ2-7, reads DAGVTQSPTHLIKTRGQQVTLRCSPISGHKSVSWYQQVLGQGPQFIFQYYEKEERGRGNFPDRFSARQFPNYSSELNVNALLLGDSALYLCASSLAAGAYEQYFGPGTRLTVT.

The chain couples TRBV9 to TRBJ2-7; the D call may be TRBD1 or TRBD2 (5 bases each). Germline V gene lookup returns CDR1 SGDLS and CDR2 YYNGEE. V lost 3 bases and J 3 bases, leaving 16 bases between the germline ends. The CDR3 is 15 residues long. This CDR3 reads CASSAGRTEGYEQYF. The CDR3 nucleotides are TGTGCCAGCAGCGCGGGACGAACAGAAGGCTACGAGCAGTACTTC.

This chain links TRBV7-9 with TRBJ1-4; D ambiguous. The V gene's germline CDR1 is SEHNR and CDR2 FQNEAQ (reference sequence). Deletions cut 0 bases from V and 5 bases from J, with 7 bases between. The CDR3 runs 14 residues. CDR3 DNA: TGTGCCAGCAGCTTAGCGCCGGGAAATGAAAAACTGTTTTTT. It encodes CASSLAPGNEKLFF.

This CDR3 is CASSPSQGFSYEQYF. CDR3 DNA sequence: TGTGCCAGCAGCCCCTCCCAGGGATTCTCCTACGAGCAGTACTTC. The chain joins TRBV7-6 to TRBJ2-7; a weak D match, TRBD1 (5 bases). V lost 5 bases to trimming and J lost 0 bases, with 14 bases between them. Germline V lookup: CDR1 SGHVS, CDR2 FNYEAQ. The CDR3 totals 15 residues.

V gene TRBV6-5 combines with J gene TRBJ2-3, with a possible D match to TRBD1 (5 bases). The V gene lost 3 bases and the J gene lost 4 bases, with 8 bases spanning the gap. Germline CDR1 and CDR2: MNHEY and SVGAGI. The CDR3 totals 13 residues. The CDR3, as DNA: TGTGCCAGCAGTTATCTAGGGGCAGATACGCAGTATTTT. Protein sequence: CASSYLGADTQYF.

The V call is TRBV6-5, the J call TRBJ2-7; D is tentatively TRBD1 or TRBD2 (5 bases each). V lost 6 bases to trimming and J lost 0 bases, with 15 bases between them. CDR3 length: 15 residues. Germline lookup yields CDR1 MNHEY and CDR2 SVGAGI. CDR3 protein: CASSREGTASYEQYF. In nucleotides, the CDR3 is TGTGCCAGCAGCCGGGAAGGGACGGCCTCCTACGAGCAGTACTTC.

In this sample, this clone turned up once. Additional DNA sequences in this sample encode the identical CDR3. This chain links TRBV27 with TRBJ2-7; no clear D gene. Looked up from germline, CDR1 is MNHEY and CDR2 is SMNVEV (reference sequence). The CDR3 covers 13 residues. With 0 bases removed from V and 2 bases from J, the gap between germline ends came to 5 bases. CDR3 sequence: CASSLSPTYEQYF. The CDR3 region has the DNA TGTGCCAGCAGTTTATCCCCAACCTACGAGCAGTACTTC.

V usage is TRBV7-9 and J usage is TRBJ2-5; D uncertain. The CDR3 covers 13 residues. V was cut by 5 bases and J by 0 bases, with 7 bases left in between. Germline CDR1 and CDR2: SEHNR and FQNEAQ (reference sequence). CDR3 DNA sequence: TGTGCCAGCAGCCTTCAGTACCAAGAGACCCAGTACTTC. This sequence encodes CASSLQYQETQYF.

The V gene is TRBV5-1, the J gene TRBJ2-3; TRBD1 matches 9 bases. J lost 6 bases, V lost 0 bases, and 5 bases had no gene match. The CDR3 has 15 amino acids. In germline, CDR1 is SGHRS, CDR2 YFSETQ. Written as DNA, the CDR3 is TGCGCCAGCAGCTTGGCCACAGGGGGCGCGGATACGCAGTATTTT. Amino acid sequence: CASSLATGGADTQYF.

This clone was observed a few times. The chain is built from TRBV6-6 and TRBJ1-4, with no clear D. CDR3 length: 13 residues. V lost 6 bases and J 7 bases, leaving 12 bases between the germline ends. Germline V lookup: CDR1 MNHNY, CDR2 SVGAGI (reference sequence). DNA for the CDR3: TGTGCCAGCAGCCCAATTAAGGGTGAAAAACTGTTTTTT. Encoded protein: CASSPIKGEKLFF.

The rearrangement links TRBV19 to TRBJ2-3; 10 bases agree with TRBD1. Germline lookup yields CDR1 LNHDA and CDR2 SQIVND (reference sequence). The CDR3 runs to 16 residues. V gave up 4 bases and J gave up 4 bases; unmatched junction bases: 8. Here the CDR3 reads CASSKWDRGPADTQYF. The DNA of the CDR3 is TGTGCCAGTAGTAAATGGGACAGGGGCCCCGCAGATACGCAGTATTTT.